Described below is a single T cell receptor beta chain sequence and its context. What it binds is unknown. TCRdb reprocessed the PCR reads with MiXCR, giving one entry per CDR3 protein. The table includes about 640,000 distinct CDR3 sequences, approximately 20% detected once. V lost 1 base and J lost 3, with 20 bases in between. From germline, CDR1 is DFQATT and CDR2 SNEGSKA (reference sequence). The length of the CDR3 is 17 residues. The data belong to a study of molecular identifiers for immune sequencing clone quantification. Study-wide findings and caveats: In naive cells, under 1% of molecules belonged to clones above 20 RNA copies, against over 99% in effector cells. Investigators reportedly could detect spiked Jurkat TCR RNA from one cell among approximately 1 million naive cells.

The receptor was isolated from a human donor in good health. Some libraries in this study had Jurkat cell RNA spiked in. Specimen: naive CD8+ T cells from blood, with Jurkat cell RNA spiked in. This sample's subset: FACS-sorted CD8+CD4-CCR7+CD45RA+ naive T cells. The V call is TRBV20-1, the J call TRBJ2-3; weak D call: TRBD2 (5 bases). DNA of the CDR3: TGCAGTGCTAGAGGGTTCGGGGAGTTTCAGGTAACAGATACGCAGTATTTT. Translated, it gives CSARGFGEFQVTDTQYF.